This T cell receptor beta chain derives from a study of blood T cell repertoires in COVID-19. Study context: There were acute and convalescent COVID-19 samples, and they came from the United States, Italy and Spain.

Libraries were prepared by immunoSEQ multiplex PCR; TCRdb keeps only in-frame clonotypes and omits some of them. The repertoire holds about 200,000 clones, about 88% seen once, with around 4.8% in the top ten. The specimen was peripheral blood. The clonotype originates from a woman in her 40s with acute or convalescent COVID-19.

DNA of the CDR3: TGTGCCAGCTCACCAGGTTCAGGGGCTAATGAAAAACTGTTTTTT. This sequence encodes CASSPGSGANEKLFF. The rearrangement uses TRBV18 and TRBJ1-4; D might be TRBD1 (6 bases). V was trimmed by 2 bases and J by 3 bases, leaving 10 bases between them. Germline loops: CDR1 KGHSH, CDR2 LQKENI. The CDR3 extends over 15 amino acids. The whole variable domain, filled in from reference TRBV18 and TRBJ1-4, reads NAGVMQNPRHLVRRRGQEARLRCSPMKGHSHVYWYRQLPEEGLKFMVYLQKENIIDESGMPKERFSAEFPKEGPSILRIQQVVRGDSAAYFCASSPGSGANEKLFFGSGTQLSVL.